A single sample gave rise to the 28 T cell receptor beta chains below, sequenced in a study of Graves' ophthalmopathy and Graves' hyperthyroidism. TCR beta CDR3 amplification used RNA transcripts. HTBI-primed first-round RT-PCR preceded second-round multiplex PCR. TCRdb passed the multiplex PCR reads through MiXCR, listing each CDR3 protein once. The data show about 370,000 distinct CDR3 sequences, 15% to 20% seen once. The specimen sequenced was peripheral blood. Every receptor here comes from an adult woman with stable Graves' hyperthyroidism.

This clonotype was counted ten times or more. The CDR3 protein is CSARGAVYTEAFF. In nucleotides, the CDR3 is TGCAGTGCTAGAGGGGCAGTCTACACTGAAGCTTTCTTT. The chain couples TRBV20-1 to TRBJ1-1; D gene ambiguous. The germline V gene encodes CDR1 DFQATT and CDR2 SNEGSKA (reference sequence). CDR3 length: 13 residues. The V and J ends lost 1 base and 3 bases respectively, with 9 bases between them.

This clonotype appeared many times. The chain recombines TRBV12-3 or TRBV12-4 with TRBJ2-6, with no clear D. V dropped 4 bases and J dropped 2 bases, with 9 bases sitting between them. CDR3 length equals 15 residues. CDR3 amino acids: CASSSIGTGANVLTF. In DNA form, the CDR3 reads TGTGCCAGCAGTTCCATAGGTACTGGGGCCAACGTCCTGACTTTC.

This clonotype was seen at least ten times. The CDR3 loop is CASSSSGRADEQYF. The CDR3 DNA reads TGTGCCAGCAGCTCTAGCGGGAGGGCCGACGAGCAGTACTTC. The V gene is TRBV7-8, the J gene TRBJ2-7, with 12 bases that match TRBD2. Losses at the gene ends were 4 bases for V and 5 bases for J; bases not matched to a gene: 3. The CDR3 extends over 14 amino acids. Germline values: CDR1 SGHVS, CDR2 FQNEAQ.

The chain joins TRBV27 to TRBJ1-1, with D maybe TRBD1 (5 bases). V was trimmed by 4 bases and J by 3 bases, leaving 9 bases between them. Germline-derived CDR1 and CDR2 are MNHEY and SMNVEV (reference sequence). The CDR3 consists of 13 residues. The CDR3 DNA is TGTGCCAGCAGTTCGGGGCGTTACACTGAAGCTTTCTTT. Translated: CASSSGRYTEAFF.

Ten or more counts support this clonotype. The CDR3 is CASSLLGQGSHEQYF. In DNA, the CDR3 is TGTGCCAGCAGCTTACTAGGACAGGGGTCCCACGAGCAGTACTTC. The J gene is TRBJ2-7, the V gene TRBV7-2, with TRBD1 matching 9 bases. From germline, CDR1 is SGHTA and CDR2 FQGNSA. The CDR3 consists of 15 residues. V was pared by 2 bases and J by 5 bases, with 7 bases of the junction left unmatched.

This clonotype has a handful of counts. The chain is built from TRBV29-1 and TRBJ2-7, with 7 bases aligning to TRBD1. The CDR3 is made up of 12 amino acids. V dropped 5 bases and J dropped 3; count of bases not matched to a gene: 4. CDR1 is SQVTM, CDR2 ANQGSEA, per germline. The CDR3 reads CSVQGEHYEQYF. The CDR3 coding sequence is TGCAGCGTTCAGGGGGAACACTACGAGCAGTACTTC.

This clonotype has a count of ten or more. As DNA, the CDR3 is TGTGCCAGTGCGGGACGGGGATTCTACGAGCAGTACTTC. Protein product: CASAGRGFYEQYF. This chain links TRBV19 with TRBJ2-7; weak D call: TRBD2 (6 bases). V was cut by 8 bases and J by 3 bases, with 14 bases left in between. This CDR3 has 13 amino acids. CDR1 and CDR2 (germline): LNHDA, SQIVND (reference sequence). Using reference TRBV19 and TRBJ2-7 for the parts outside the CDR3, the full variable domain is DGGITQSPKYLFRKEGQNVTLSCEQNLNHDAMYWYRQDPGQGLRLIYYSQIVNDFQKGDIAEGYSVSREKKESFPLTVTSAQKNPTAFYLCASAGRGFYEQYFGPGTRLTVT.

At least ten counts were recorded for this clonotype. The rearrangement uses TRBV12-5 and TRBJ1-1, with D possibly TRBD1 on 5 matching bases. CDR1 LGHNT and CDR2 FRNRAP come from the germline V gene. This CDR3 has 15 residues. V lost 0 bases and J 3 bases, leaving 11 bases between the germline ends. The CDR3 bases are TGTGCTAGTGGTTTGGTACGGGGCGGCTACACTGAAGCTTTCTTT. This encodes CASGLVRGGYTEAFF. The variable domain in full, completed from reference TRBV12-5 and TRBJ1-1, reads DARVTQTPRHKVTEMGQEVTMRCQPILGHNTVFWYRQTMMQGLELLAYFRNRAPLDDSGMPKDRFSAEMPDATLATLKIQPSEPRDSAVYFCASGLVRGGYTEAFFGQGTRLTVV.

The chain has TRBV19 and TRBJ1-5, with 7 bases fitting TRBD1. CDR1 is LNHDA and CDR2 is SQIVND in the germline V gene (reference sequence). This CDR3 has 14 amino acids. J was trimmed by 6 bases and V by 3 bases; bases with no gene match: 5. The CDR3 protein is CASSIGRGRQPQHF. CDR3 nucleotide sequence: TGTGCCAGTAGTATCGGGAGGGGGCGTCAGCCCCAGCATTTT.

This clonotype was found many times. The missing conserved phenylalanine or tryptophan at the end of this CDR3 makes a read error likely. This sequence joins TRBV4-1 and TRBJ2-5, with D possibly matching TRBD1 (6 bases). V was trimmed by 1 base and J by 5 bases, leaving 11 bases between them. The CDR3 has 14 residues. Germline V gene lookup returns CDR1 MGHRA and CDR2 YSYEKL. Here the CDR3 reads CASSQAQGRETQYS. The CDR3 DNA reads as TGCGCCAGCAGCCAAGCTCAGGGGCGGGAGACCCAGTACTCC.

This clonotype was observed many times. V gene TRBV10-3 combines with J gene TRBJ1-5; unclear D gene. V lost 2 bases and J 4 bases, leaving 6 bases between the germline ends. The CDR3 is 13 residues long. Per the germline V gene, CDR1 is ENHRY and CDR2 is SYGVKD. The CDR3 sequence: CAISEGQNQPQHF. The CDR3 DNA reads as TGTGCCATCAGTGAGGGCCAAAATCAGCCCCAGCATTTT.

This clonotype was counted at least ten times. The CDR3, as DNA: TGTGCCAGCAGTTTATCAGGGGGCTCACCCCTCCACTTT. Translation gives CASSLSGGSPLHF. V gene TRBV27 combines with J gene TRBJ1-6, with 7 bases identical to TRBD1. Germline assignment: CDR1 MNHEY and CDR2 SMNVEV (reference sequence). J gave up 10 bases and V 0 bases, and 0 bases lay outside the gene matches. This CDR3 has 13 residues.

V and J are TRBV18 and TRBJ1-5, with TRBD1 matching 7 bases. The CDR3 covers 17 residues. The germline V gene has CDR1 KGHSH and CDR2 LQKENI. V dropped 3 bases and J dropped 2; count of bases not matched to a gene: 10. In DNA, the CDR3 is TGTGCCAGCTCACCCGAAACAGGGGCTATAGGCAATCAGCCCCAGCATTTT. It specifies CASSPETGAIGNQPQHF.

The chain recombines TRBV10-3 with TRBJ1-2; perhaps TRBD1 as D (5 bases). The V and J ends lost 3 bases and 6 bases respectively, with 11 bases between them. The CDR3 extends over 13 amino acids. Germline loops: CDR1 ENHRY, CDR2 SYGVKD. The CDR3 sequence: CAISDRAVDGYTF. The CDR3 bases are TGTGCCATCAGTGACAGGGCGGTTGATGGCTACACCTTC.

This clonotype was counted at least ten times. The chain links TRBV19 to TRBJ2-7; 7 bases agree with TRBD2. After removal of 5 bases from V and 1 base from J, the junction contained 11 bases not matched to a gene. Germline values: CDR1 LNHDA, CDR2 SQIVND (reference sequence). The CDR3 has 16 amino acids. CDR3 nucleotide sequence: TGTGCCAGTAGTTCGTTAGCGGGTGCTAATTCCTACGAGCAGTACTTC. It translates to CASSSLAGANSYEQYF.

A note on this clonotype: A much larger clone is a single base away; this may be a read error. The rearrangement links TRBV4-2 to TRBJ1-1; D may be TRBD1 (5 bases). Looked up from germline, CDR1 is LGHNA and CDR2 is YNFKEQ. This CDR3 is 14 amino acids long. For the CDR3, the DNA is TGTTCCAGCAGCCAACCCGCGACGGGGCTGAGTGCTTTCTTT. This encodes CSSSQPATGLSAFF.

This clonotype showed up many times. This chain connects TRBV6-2 or TRBV6-3 to TRBJ1-2, with a possible D match to TRBD1 (5 bases). V shed 3 bases and J shed 3 bases, with 17 bases lying between them. This CDR3 region has 16 residues. Germline CDR1 MNHEY, CDR2 SVGEGT. Here the CDR3 reads CASSYDRSISDYGYTF. The CDR3 DNA sequence: TGTGCCAGCAGTTATGACAGATCGATTTCCGACTATGGCTACACCTTC.

Many counts were recorded for this clonotype. The chain combines TRBV29-1 with TRBJ2-5, with 9 bases aligning to TRBD2. The CDR3 is 14 residues long. With V trimmed by 5 bases and J by 1 base, 5 bases remained unmatched. Germline CDR1 SQVTM, CDR2 ANQGSEA. The CDR3 nucleotides read TGCAGCGTTTTATGGACTAGCGCCCAAGAGACCCAGTACTTC. This translates into CSVLWTSAQETQYF.

This clonotype was observed at least ten times. The chain is built from TRBV12-3 or TRBV12-4 and TRBJ1-6; no definite D call. The V end lost 3 bases, the J end lost 10 bases, and 13 bases lay between the germline ends. This CDR3 is built from 14 residues. The CDR3 DNA sequence: TGTGCCAGCAGTTTGGCACCCGCAGGATCACCCCTCCACTTT. Amino acid sequence: CASSLAPAGSPLHF.

The chain links TRBV20-1 to TRBJ2-7, with 9 bases that match TRBD1. V was pared by 4 bases and J by 5 bases, with 12 bases of the junction left unmatched. Germline values: CDR1 DFQATT, CDR2 SNEGSKA (reference sequence). The CDR3 has 15 residues. The DNA of the CDR3 is TGCAGTGCTATCCGGACAGGGGAGAGTTTGCACGAGCAGTACTTC. Translation gives CSAIRTGESLHEQYF.

This clonotype was seen repeatedly, ten times or more. The chain carries TRBV7-9 and TRBJ1-1; 7 bases agree with TRBD1. Germline loops: CDR1 SEHNR, CDR2 FQNEAQ (reference sequence). There are 15 residues in the CDR3. V gave up 5 bases and J gave up 1 base; unmatched junction bases: 7. CDR3 nucleotides: TGTGCCAGCAGCCCCAGTACAGGGGAGAACACTGAAGCTTTCTTT. This codes for CASSPSTGENTEAFF.

In this sample, this clonotype turned up many times. The CDR3 nucleotides read TGTGCCAGTAGTATCGAGGGGAGACAGCCCCAGCATTTT. Translating gives CASSIEGRQPQHF. The genes are TRBV19 and TRBJ1-5; D may be TRBD1 (5 bases). The CDR3 sequence is 13 residues long. Germline V gives CDR1 LNHDA, CDR2 SQIVND (reference sequence). Trimming shortened V by 3 bases and J by 7 bases, and 10 bases separated the two germline ends.

This clonotype was counted many times. This chain links TRBV19 with TRBJ1-1, with D uncertain. Germline V gives CDR1 LNHDA, CDR2 SQIVND (reference sequence). V dropped 10 bases and J dropped 2 bases, with 17 bases sitting between them. The CDR3 totals 14 residues. As DNA, the CDR3 is TGTGCCACAACACCGGGGAACACTAACACTGAAGCTTTCTTT. It yields the protein CATTPGNTNTEAFF.

In this sample, this clonotype turned up many times. This chain links TRBV5-1 with TRBJ2-2, with D possibly TRBD1 on 6 matching bases. The CDR3 runs 17 residues. CDR1 SGHRS and CDR2 YFSETQ come from the germline V gene. Trimming cost V 3 bases and J 1 base, with 16 bases left between them. DNA of the CDR3: TGCGCCAGCAGCTCAAGACCGGGACAAGGGAACACCGGGGAGCTGTTTTTT. Translating it yields CASSSRPGQGNTGELFF.

This clonotype was seen at least ten times. The rearrangement links TRBV2 to TRBJ2-6; the D gene is possibly TRBD1 (6 bases). This CDR3 spans 16 amino acids. V lost 6 bases, J lost 0 bases, and 12 bases lay in between. In germline, CDR1 is SNHLY, CDR2 FYNNEI. CDR3 in amino acids: CASRPRDISGANVLTF. Here the CDR3 DNA reads TGTGCCAGCAGACCTAGGGACATCTCTGGGGCCAACGTCCTGACTTTC.

In its sample, this clonotype was seen many times. The gene calls are TRBV24-1 and TRBJ2-5; TRBD1 matches at 7 bases. In germline, CDR1 is KGHDR, CDR2 SFDVKD. This CDR3 spans 14 amino acids. With V trimmed by 3 bases and J by 2 bases, 2 bases remained unmatched. The CDR3 is CATSDPGQQETQYF. Here the CDR3 DNA reads TGTGCCACCAGTGATCCGGGACAGCAAGAGACCCAGTACTTC.

This clonotype was detected many times. V and J are TRBV6-1 and TRBJ2-4, with D unclear. The CDR3 covers 13 residues. Trimming shortened V by 6 bases and J by 1 base, and 7 bases separated the two germline ends. Germline-derived CDR1 and CDR2 are MNHNS and SASEGT. The CDR3 spells CASRTGAKNIQYF. CDR3 coding DNA: TGTGCCAGCAGGACTGGGGCCAAAAACATTCAGTACTTC.

In this sample, this clonotype turned up many times. This chain links TRBV30 with TRBJ2-7; D remains ambiguous. The CDR3 is made up of 14 amino acids. Germline V gene sequence: CDR1 GTSNPN, CDR2 SVGIG (reference sequence). Trimming pared 0 bases from V and 0 bases from J, leaving 9 bases between. The CDR3: CAWSVGPVSYEQYF. As DNA, the CDR3 is TGTGCCTGGAGTGTCGGTCCAGTCTCCTACGAGCAGTACTTC.